This section outlines one T cell receptor beta chain sequence together with its context. CDR1 is MDHEN and CDR2 is SYDVKM in the germline V gene. Trimming cost V 3 bases and J 6 bases; bases outside gene matches: 2. The CDR3 length is 14 residues. This sample was taken from a study of cytomegalovirus exposure and HLA in healthy donors. The PCR was carried out with 60 Vbeta primers and 13 Jbeta primers. Some clones are missing from TCRdb's copy, which holds only in-frame ones; the method was immunoSEQ multiplex PCR. The sample holds roughly 140,000 clones, roughly 74% seen once. The sequencing sample was made of PBMCs. This TCR came from a woman aged 18-35 years in good health and CMV-seropositive. The chain links TRBV28 to TRBJ1-4; 9 bases are shared with TRBD1. CDR3 coding DNA: TGTGCCAGCAGTTTCCGGGACAGGGATGAAAAACTGTTTTTT. Protein: CASSFRDRDEKLFF.